These 32 T cell receptor beta chains came from one sample sequenced in a study of shared clonotypes between healthy human individuals. Only in-frame clones appear in the TCRdb table, and some are missing; sequencing was by immunoSEQ multiplex PCR. The sample lists some 490,000 clones; 65% to 85% were seen once. The specimen was PBMCs. These receptors were collected from a woman aged 40 to 50 in good health. Some clones in this sample may be carry-over from other donors' samples.

Remarks on this clone: Since a far larger clone is one base different, this is likely a read error. This rearrangement joins TRBV29-1 to TRBJ1-5; D is perhaps TRBD1 (6 bases). Trimming took off 4 bases at V and 5 bases at J, with 15 bases between the two ends. The germline gives CDR1 SQVTM, CDR2 ANQGSEA. The CDR3 consists of 14 residues. The CDR3 spells CSVGVQGDHQPQHF. CDR3 bases: TGCAGCGTTGGGGTACAGGGTGATCATCAGCCCCAGCATTTT.

As for this clone: The likely explanation is a read error, given a far larger clone one base away. The CDR3 spells CAWSALGGVGIDTQYF. CDR3 nucleotide sequence: TGTGCCTGGAGTGCATTGGGGGGAGTGGGCATAGATACGCAGTATTTT. The chain is built from TRBV30 and TRBJ2-3; tentatively, D is TRBD2 (6 bases). The CDR3 runs to 16 residues. V was cut by 1 base and J by 5 bases, with 19 bases left in between. From germline, CDR1 is GTSNPN and CDR2 SVGIG (reference sequence).

This clone was counted only a few times. It is likely a read error: a sequence one base away is far more abundant. The same CDR3 also results from other DNA sequences found in this sample. V usage is TRBV10-3 and J usage is TRBJ1-1; D might be TRBD1 (5 bases). The CDR3 has 14 amino acids. CDR1 ENHRY and CDR2 SYGVKD come from the germline V gene. CDR3 protein: CATLGQGMNTEAFF. For the CDR3, the DNA is TGTGCCACCCTAGGGCAGGGAATGAACACTGAAGCCTTCTTT.

This chain joins TRBV18 and TRBJ2-1; 8 bases match TRBD1. Germline loops: CDR1 KGHSH, CDR2 LQKENI. The CDR3 runs 14 residues. Trimming cost V 3 bases and J 8 bases; bases outside gene matches: 6. The DNA for the CDR3 is TGTGCCAGCTCACCGAGGACAGGGTGGGATGAGCAGTTCTTC. Translated: CASSPRTGWDEQFF.

This chain's CDR3 is CASKGQGAYEQYF. CDR3 sequence (DNA): TGTGCCAGCAAGGGACAGGGGGCGTACGAGCAGTACTTC. This rearrangement joins TRBV28 to TRBJ2-7, with 12 bases aligning to TRBD1. Germline loops: CDR1 MDHEN, CDR2 SYDVKM. This CDR3 contains 13 residues. Germline trimming cut 7 bases from V and 4 bases from J; bases unmatched to any gene: 2.

The chain has TRBV30 and TRBJ1-5; D is uncertain. The CDR3 spans 14 residues. V dropped 0 bases and J dropped 0 bases, with 6 bases sitting between them. Looked up from germline, CDR1 is GTSNPN and CDR2 is SVGIG (reference sequence). Written as DNA, the CDR3 is TGTGCCTGGAGTGTGAGTGTTAGCAATCAGCCCCAGCATTTT. Encoded protein: CAWSVSVSNQPQHF.

This clone was seen only once. The J gene is TRBJ2-1, the V gene TRBV25-1; a weak D match, TRBD2 (6 bases). Germline CDR1 and CDR2: MGHDK and SYGVNS. Trimming pared 4 bases from V and 8 bases from J, leaving 15 bases between. CDR3 length: 14 amino acids. The CDR3 loop reads CASSGYGSSHEQFF. In nucleotides, the CDR3 is TGTGCCAGCAGTGGGTACGGGAGCAGTCATGAGCAGTTCTTC.

This clone has only a few counts. This chain connects TRBV15 to TRBJ2-1; the D gene is possibly TRBD2 (5 bases). The V and J ends lost 4 bases and 1 base respectively, with 8 bases between them. The CDR3 length is 14 residues. Germline V gene lookup returns CDR1 LNHNV and CDR2 YYDKDF (reference sequence). CDR3 protein: CATSMGVSYNEQFF. CDR3 DNA: TGTGCCACCAGCATGGGAGTTTCCTACAATGAGCAGTTCTTC.

This clone has ten or more counts. This same CDR3 is encoded by further DNA sequences in the sample. This chain joins TRBV2 and TRBJ2-5; no definite D call. The assigned J gene may be wrong: the sequence end matches TRBJ2-7 better. CDR1 and CDR2 from the germline V gene are SNHLY and FYNNEI. The CDR3 length is 14 residues. The CDR3 nucleotides are TGTGCCAGCAGTGAGGCAGGTTATTCCTACGAGCAGTACTTC. Translated: CASSEAGYSYEQYF.

This chain joins TRBV30 and TRBJ1-1, with TRBD1 identical over 7 bases. This CDR3 has 11 residues. Trimming removed 7 bases from V and 8 bases from J; junction bases left unmatched: 7. Per germline, CDR1 GTSNPN and CDR2 SVGIG (reference sequence). CDR3 amino acids: CAFDRESEAFF. For the CDR3, the DNA is TGTGCCTTCGACAGGGAATCCGAAGCTTTCTTT.

The CDR3 sequence: CASSSLPSGGRGWQFF. In nucleotides, the CDR3 is TGTGCCAGCAGCTCCCTTCCTTCGGGCGGGAGAGGATGGCAGTTCTTC. The chain couples TRBV11-2 to TRBJ2-1; TRBD2 matches at 7 bases. Trimming at V came to 4 bases and at J to 12 bases, leaving 18 bases not matched to a gene. The germline V gene has CDR1 SGHAT and CDR2 FQNNGV. The CDR3 extends over 16 amino acids.

The rearrangement uses TRBV19 and TRBJ1-1, with D possibly matching TRBD1 (5 bases). V lost 0 bases and J 1 base, leaving 15 bases between the germline ends. Germline V CDR1 and CDR2: LNHDA, SQIVND (reference sequence). CDR3 size: 17 residues. CDR3 amino acids: CASSIDWRDVGNTEAFF. The CDR3 nucleotides read TGTGCCAGTAGTATAGATTGGAGGGACGTGGGGAACACTGAAGCTTTCTTT.

This sequence joins TRBV5-6 and TRBJ2-1; TRBD2 matches 11 bases. Trimming at V came to 4 bases and at J to 0 bases, leaving 3 bases not matched to a gene. The CDR3 spans 16 residues. CDR1 is SGHDT, CDR2 YYEEEE, per germline. In DNA form, the CDR3 reads TGTGCCAGCAGCGGTGGACTAGCGGGCTCCTACAATGAGCAGTTCTTC. This sequence encodes CASSGGLAGSYNEQFF.

This clone was recorded only once. V gene TRBV10-2 combines with J gene TRBJ2-2; 8 nucleotides align to TRBD2. The CDR3 length is 13 residues. Germline-derived CDR1 and CDR2 are WSHSY and SAAADI. V lost 6 bases, J lost 5 bases, and 2 bases stayed unmatched. The CDR3 nucleotides are TGCGCCAGCAGCGGGAGGGGGACCGGGGAGCTGTTTTTT. It specifies CASSGRGTGELFF.

As regards this clone: A far more abundant clone sits one base away, making this likely a read error. The rearrangement uses TRBV5-1 and TRBJ1-5; TRBD1 matches 12 bases. The end of the DNA is better explained by TRBJ2-3, so the J call may be wrong. Looked up from germline, CDR1 is SGHRS and CDR2 is YFSETQ. The length of the CDR3 is 15 residues. CDR3 sequence reads: CASSWGTGGGQPQYF. As DNA, the CDR3 is TGCGCCAGCAGCTGGGGGACAGGGGGCGGTCAGCCCCAGTATTTT.

This chain uses TRBV5-4 with TRBJ1-2; no firm D call. Deletions cut 7 bases from V and 3 bases from J, with 10 bases between. Germline V CDR1 and CDR2: SGHNT, YYREEE (reference sequence). The CDR3 extends over 12 amino acids. CDR3 sequence reads: CASSREHYGYTF. As DNA, the CDR3 is TGTGCCAGCTCGCGGGAACACTATGGCTACACCTTC.

A word on this clone: A far larger clone is off by one base, so a read error is likely. The CDR3 DNA reads TGTGCCAGCATCTTGACTCAGGGGGCCGGGGAGCTGTTTTTT. It encodes CASILTQGAGELFF. The chain recombines TRBV11-2 with TRBJ2-2, with TRBD1 identical over 7 bases. The CDR3 contains 14 residues. CDR1 and CDR2 from the germline V gene are SGHAT and FQNNGV. The trim removed 7 bases at V and 6 bases at J, leaving 8 bases unmatched.

As for this clone: A far larger clone is a single base away, which makes a read error likely. In nucleotides, the CDR3 is TGTGCCAGCAGCTCGAGCCGGATCGATGAAAAACTGTTTTTT. As protein: CASSSSRIDEKLFF. The chain uses TRBV11-2 and TRBJ1-4; D not resolved. The germline V gene encodes CDR1 SGHAT and CDR2 FQNNGV. The CDR3 has 14 residues. Between the trimmed V and J ends, which lost 4 bases and 6 bases, there was a span of 12 bases. Using reference TRBV11-2 and TRBJ1-4 for the parts outside the CDR3, the full variable domain is EAGVAQSPRYKIIEKRQSVAFWCNPISGHATLYWYQQILGQGPKLLIQFQNNGVVDDSQLPKDRFSAERLKGVDSTLKIQPAKLEDSAVYLCASSSSRIDEKLFFGSGTQLSVL.

The V gene is TRBV4-2, the J gene TRBJ1-2, with a weak D call TRBD1 (6 bases). The CDR3 length is 14 residues. The V gene lost 1 base and the J gene lost 8 bases, with 14 bases spanning the gap. The V gene's germline CDR1 is LGHNA and CDR2 YNFKEQ. The CDR3 DNA follows: TGTGCCAGCAGCCAAGTACAGGGACTGAACGGCTACACCTTC. Protein product: CASSQVQGLNGYTF.

This clone came up a few times. The rearrangement uses TRBV27 and TRBJ1-2, with D tentatively TRBD1 (6 bases). The V gene lost 2 bases and the J gene lost 4 bases, with 8 bases spanning the gap. This CDR3 region has 13 residues. Per the germline V gene, CDR1 is MNHEY and CDR2 is SMNVEV (reference sequence). The CDR3 sequence is CASSLRGGYGYTF. The CDR3 coding sequence is TGTGCCAGCAGTTTAAGGGGGGGCTATGGCTACACCTTC.

This clone was seen just once. This chain joins TRBV9 and TRBJ2-1, with a possible D match to TRBD2 (5 bases). V was cut by 1 base and J by 2 bases, with 10 bases left in between. Germline CDR1 SGDLS, CDR2 YYNGEE. The CDR3 runs to 15 residues. The CDR3 DNA reads TGTGCCAGCAGCGTAAATTCCGGGACCTACAATGAGCAGTTCTTC. It specifies CASSVNSGTYNEQFF. Full variable domain (rest looked up from reference TRBV9 and TRBJ2-1): DSGVTQTPKHLITATGQRVTLRCSPRSGDLSVYWYQQSLDQGLQFLIQYYNGEERAKGNILERFSAQQFPDLHSELNLSSLELGDSALYFCASSVNSGTYNEQFFGPGTRLTVL.

This clone has only a few counts. The chain combines TRBV11-3 with TRBJ2-2; 10 bases match TRBD2. Germline assignment: CDR1 SGHNT and CDR2 YENEEA. With 0 bases clipped from V and 5 bases from J, the junction kept 9 bases outside the gene matches. The CDR3 covers 18 residues. The CDR3 nucleotides are TGTGCCAGCAGCTTAGAGGAACCCCTAGCGGGAGAAACCGGGGAGCTGTTTTTT. It translates to CASSLEEPLAGETGELFF.

This sequence joins TRBV25-1 and TRBJ2-7; 8 bases are shared with TRBD2. The germline gives CDR1 MGHDK, CDR2 SYGVNS. V shed 7 bases and J 3 bases; nucleotides not matched to a gene: 17. The CDR3 sequence is 17 residues long. CDR3 nucleotides: TGTGCCAGCATTCGGGGGGGGAAGTCTCCCCAAAACTACGAGCAGTACTTC. This codes for CASIRGGKSPQNYEQYF.

The chain uses TRBV2 and TRBJ2-1; the D gene is possibly TRBD1 (5 bases). Germline V gives CDR1 SNHLY, CDR2 FYNNEI. CDR3 size: 14 residues. V lost 10 bases and J lost 0, with 13 bases in between. The CDR3 loop reads CANRQDNSYNEQFF. DNA for the CDR3: TGTGCCAACAGGCAGGACAACTCCTACAATGAGCAGTTCTTC.

Written as DNA, the CDR3 is TGTGCCAGCAGTTTATCTGTGGCACTCAGTCGTAATGAGCAGTTCTTC. Amino acid sequence: CASSLSVALSRNEQFF. The rearrangement uses TRBV27 and TRBJ2-1; D remains ambiguous. The V gene's germline CDR1 is MNHEY and CDR2 SMNVEV (reference sequence). This CDR3 is built from 16 residues. V was pared by 0 bases and J by 7 bases, with 16 bases between.

The rearrangement joins TRBV15 to TRBJ1-2; D ambiguous. Germline V gene sequence: CDR1 LNHNV, CDR2 YYDKDF (reference sequence). This CDR3 is built from 14 residues. The ends were cut back, 4 bases at V and 4 bases at J, with 13 bases in the middle. CDR3 sequence reads: CATSTDRTSYGYTF. Here the CDR3 DNA reads TGTGCCACCAGCACCGATCGCACCTCCTATGGCTACACCTTC.

This chain joins TRBV30 and TRBJ2-2; TRBD2 matches at 9 bases. The CDR3 is 17 amino acids. Losses at the gene ends were 1 base for V and 4 bases for J; bases not matched to a gene: 10. CDR1 and CDR2 (germline): GTSNPN, SVGIG (reference sequence). In nucleotides, the CDR3 is TGTGCCTGGAGTGGAGGCGCGGGAGGGCCGGGCACCGGGGAGCTGTTTTTT. It translates to CAWSGGAGGPGTGELFF.

A note on this clone: One end of the junction fails to match germline, which may point to a read error. The V call is TRBV7-3, the J call TRBJ2-5, with 10 bases lining up with TRBD2. The length of the CDR3 is 16 residues. Per germline, CDR1 SGHTA and CDR2 FQGTGA. The CDR3 protein is CASSLTSGVTQETQYF. CDR3 nucleotide sequence: TGTGCCAGCAGCCTAACTAGCGGGGTGACCCAAGAGACCCAGTACTTC.

In the case of this clone: A read error is likely here: a far larger clone is one base away. The chain employs TRBV27 and TRBJ2-5; D gene uncertain. Germline lookup yields CDR1 MNHEY and CDR2 SMNVEV (reference sequence). The CDR3 contains 12 residues. CDR3 in amino acids: CASRSPSYEQHF. The CDR3 DNA reads as TGTGCCAGCAGGTCCCCCTCGTACGAGCAGCACTTC.

Written as DNA, the CDR3 is TGTGCCTGGAGCCCCCTAGCGGGAGGACAGTTCTTC. It translates to CAWSPLAGGQFF. V usage is TRBV30 and J usage is TRBJ2-1; TRBD2 agrees at 11 bases. CDR3 length: 12 amino acids. From germline, CDR1 is GTSNPN and CDR2 SVGIG (reference sequence). Trimming removed 3 bases from V and 13 bases from J; junction bases left unmatched: 5.

This clone showed up just a few times. The gene calls are TRBV28 and TRBJ2-7; possible D gene TRBD2, 6 bases. V was clipped by 7 bases and J by 7 bases, with 20 bases between them. There are 14 residues in the CDR3. Germline CDR1 MDHEN, CDR2 SYDVKM. The CDR3 reads CASTNSGGIREQYF. Written as DNA, the CDR3 is TGTGCCAGCACCAATTCCGGGGGAATTAGGGAGCAGTACTTC.

Concerning this clone: A read error is possible here, since a much larger clone lies one base away. Other DNA sequences within the sample encode an identical CDR3. Here the CDR3 reads CASRITGATGGQYF. The CDR3 DNA reads as TGTGCCAGTAGAATAACAGGGGCCACGGGGGGGCAGTACTTC. The V call is TRBV27, the J call TRBJ2-7; the D gene could be TRBD1 or TRBD2 (7 bases each). The CDR3 spans 14 residues. V lost 9 bases, J lost 9 bases, and 24 bases lay in between. Germline V CDR1 and CDR2: MNHEY, SMNVEV (reference sequence).